Listed here is a single TCR beta chain. The target antigen is unknown. TCRdb's table, derived via immunoSEQ multiplex PCR, lists solely in-frame clones and lacks some. The table shows approximately 89,000 clones, with 80% to 95% occurring only once. This entry belongs to a study of T cell responses to AZD1222 COVID-19 vaccine. Notes on the study in general: Epitopes outside B.1.351 and B.1.1.7 mutated regions reportedly drew nearly half of spike TCRs. Sampled repertoires all dated from after the peak T cell response.

Timing groups of about 4 and about 12 weeks for second doses were pooled. CDR1 and CDR2 from the germline V gene are SGHTA and FQGNSA. Trimming pared 2 bases from V and 8 bases from J, leaving 10 bases between. This CDR3 spans 14 amino acids. This chain links TRBV7-2 with TRBJ1-6; D unresolved. The clonotype comes from an adult who received the AZD1222 COVID-19 vaccine. Here the sequenced sample was peripheral blood, taken 28 days after the second AZD1222 dose. Here the CDR3 reads CASSLLPGDSPLHF. In DNA form, the CDR3 reads TGTGCCAGCAGCTTATTACCTGGGGATTCACCCCTCCACTTT.